The 26 T cell receptor beta chains in this list originate from one sample, sequenced in a study of fetal regulatory T cell absence and autoimmunity. The method was immunoSEQ multiplex PCR; TCRdb's version includes in-frame clones alone and lacks a portion of them. The table includes about 95,000 clones, approximately 75% detected once. The sequenced material came from pancreas tissue. These receptor sequences come from a male donor with IPEX syndrome.

This clone was observed once. The chain links TRBV2 to TRBJ2-3, with 13 bases that match TRBD2. Trimming took 3 bases from V and 0 from J; bases not matched to a gene: 6. CDR1 SNHLY and CDR2 FYNNEI come from the germline V gene. This CDR3 region has 18 residues. The CDR3 region is CASSEETSGGTSTDTQYF. For the CDR3, the DNA is TGTGCCAGCAGTGAGGAGACTAGCGGGGGGACTAGCACAGATACGCAGTATTTT.

The chain joins TRBV7-9 to TRBJ2-7; TRBD2 is a possible D gene (6 bases). Trimming removed 4 bases at V and 2 bases at J, with 9 bases between. Germline V gives CDR1 SEHNR, CDR2 FQNEAQ (reference sequence). This CDR3 contains 13 residues. The CDR3 region is CASSSSGPYEQYF. In DNA, the CDR3 is TGTGCCAGCAGCTCAAGCGGGCCCTACGAGCAGTACTTC.

The chain employs TRBV7-9 and TRBJ2-1, with TRBD2 as a possible D gene (6 bases). CDR1 and CDR2 (germline): SEHNR, FQNEAQ (reference sequence). The CDR3 is 15 residues long. Trimming stripped 0 bases from V and 3 bases from J, with 9 bases between. DNA for the CDR3: TGTGCCAGCAGCTTAGCGGGAGGATACTACAATGAGCAGTTCTTC. It specifies CASSLAGGYYNEQFF.

The V and J genes are TRBV10-3 and TRBJ1-1, with 8 bases that match TRBD1. This CDR3 has 13 residues. CDR1 is ENHRY, CDR2 SYGVKD, per germline. Losses at the gene ends were 6 bases for V and 1 base for J; bases not matched to a gene: 1. CDR3 loop: CAIRGTGNTEAFF. CDR3 sequence (DNA): TGTGCCATCAGAGGGACAGGGAACACTGAAGCTTTCTTT.

In this sample, this clone turned up a few times. The gene calls are TRBV20-1 and TRBJ1-2; 10 nucleotides line up with TRBD1. There are 11 residues in the CDR3. Trimming at V came to 3 bases and at J to 8 bases, leaving 0 bases not matched to a gene. Per germline, CDR1 DFQATT and CDR2 SNEGSKA (reference sequence). CDR3 DNA sequence: TGCAGTGCTAGGACAGGGGGCGGCTACACCTTC. Its protein is CSARTGGGYTF.

The chain employs TRBV11-2 and TRBJ2-5; 8 bases line up with TRBD1. V was clipped by 4 bases and J by 1 base; unmatched bases: 5. The V gene's germline CDR1 is SGHAT and CDR2 FQNNGV. The CDR3 runs to 15 residues. CDR3 sequence: CASSSGTGTQETQYF. The CDR3 region has the DNA TGTGCCAGCAGCTCCGGGACAGGTACCCAAGAGACCCAGTACTTC.

The chain uses TRBV19 and TRBJ1-4; TRBD1 agrees at 8 bases. V gave up 4 bases and J gave up 2 bases; unmatched junction bases: 12. The CDR3 length is 18 residues. Germline V gives CDR1 LNHDA, CDR2 SQIVND (reference sequence). The DNA of the CDR3 is TGTGCCAGTAGTACCACCCGACAGGGGTTAGTGACTAATGAAAAACTGTTTTTT. It specifies CASSTTRQGLVTNEKLFF.

This CDR3 reads CASSKRADCYQPQHF. The CDR3 DNA reads as TGTGCCAGCAGCAAAAGGGCGGACTGCTATCAGCCCCAGCATTTT. The chain is built from TRBV21-1 and TRBJ1-5. TRBV21-1 is given as a pseudogene. This CDR3 has 15 residues.

The chain carries TRBV6-8 and TRBJ1-4; possibly TRBD1 for D (6 bases). Germline V gene lookup returns CDR1 MNHGY and CDR2 SAAAGT. The CDR3 has 18 residues. Deletions cut 10 bases from V and 3 bases from J, with 27 bases between. The CDR3 region is CANRHDRLMGGANEKLFF. DNA for the CDR3: TGTGCCAACAGGCACGACAGGCTAATGGGAGGGGCTAATGAAAAACTGTTTTTT.

This clone was seen once. This chain links TRBV30 with TRBJ2-7; D might be TRBD1 or TRBD2, each matching 6 bases. The CDR3 runs 12 residues. The V end was cut by 3 bases, the J end by 2 bases, with 8 bases between. CDR1 is GTSNPN and CDR2 is SVGIG in the germline V gene (reference sequence). CDR3 DNA sequence: TGTGCCTGGAGGCGGGACACCTACGAGCAGTACTTC. Its protein is CAWRRDTYEQYF.

The chain joins TRBV4-1 to TRBJ2-3; D uncertain. This CDR3 spans 12 amino acids. With 3 bases removed from V and 0 bases from J, the gap between germline ends came to 1 base. The germline V gene has CDR1 MGHRA and CDR2 YSYEKL. CDR3 bases: TGCGCCAGCAGCCACAGCACAGATACGCAGTATTTT. Its translation: CASSHSTDTQYF.

The chain combines TRBV2 with TRBJ1-4, with TRBD1 as a possible D gene (6 bases). Germline V lookup: CDR1 SNHLY, CDR2 FYNNEI. CDR3 size: 15 residues. V was trimmed by 2 bases and J by 7 bases, leaving 14 bases between them. CDR3 bases: TGTGCCAGCAGTGAATTCAGGGGAGACGTTGAAAAACTGTTTTTT. It is translated as CASSEFRGDVEKLFF.

Remarks on this clone: At the DNA level, this CDR3 is encoded by other sequences in the same sample as well. The chain links TRBV6-6 to TRBJ2-7, with D maybe TRBD2 (5 bases). The V gene's germline CDR1 is MNHNY and CDR2 SVGAGI (reference sequence). Trimming pared 2 bases from V and 4 bases from J, leaving 9 bases between. The CDR3 has 13 residues. The CDR3 DNA is TGTGCCAGCAGTTACGGGAGTTTTTACGAGCAGTACTTC. Amino acid sequence: CASSYGSFYEQYF.

The genes are TRBV7-2 and TRBJ1-1, with a possible D match to TRBD1 (5 bases). Germline loops: CDR1 SGHTA, CDR2 FQGNSA. CDR3 length: 12 residues. Trimming left V 3 bases short and J 5 bases short, with 7 bases between. Here the CDR3 reads CASSFWGTEAFF. The CDR3 DNA sequence: TGTGCCAGCAGCTTTTGGGGGACTGAAGCTTTCTTT.

The chain uses TRBV7-9 and TRBJ2-6; D is uncertain. This CDR3 region has 15 residues. Germline CDR1 is SEHNR and CDR2 is FQNEAQ (reference sequence). Trimming pared 4 bases from V and 0 bases from J, leaving 7 bases between. CDR3 region: CASSSTNSGANVLTF. CDR3 in DNA: TGTGCCAGCAGCTCCACAAACTCTGGGGCCAACGTCCTGACTTTC.

This CDR3 reads CAISETGSYEQYF. CDR3 DNA sequence: TGTGCCATCAGTGAGACAGGTTCCTACGAGCAGTACTTC. The chain links TRBV10-3 to TRBJ2-7; possibly TRBD1 for D (5 bases). This CDR3 spans 13 amino acids. Trimming took off 2 bases at V and 1 base at J, with 6 bases between the two ends. CDR1 is ENHRY and CDR2 is SYGVKD in the germline V gene.

The chain employs TRBV6-6 and TRBJ2-3; 7 positions agree with TRBD2. The CDR3 totals 14 residues. Trimming at V came to 4 bases and at J to 6 bases, leaving 7 bases not matched to a gene. Germline lookup yields CDR1 MNHNY and CDR2 SVGAGI (reference sequence). The CDR3 protein is CASSWLAERDTQYF. As DNA, the CDR3 is TGTGCCAGCAGTTGGCTAGCGGAAAGGGATACGCAGTATTTT.

In its sample, this clone was seen a few times. The chain links TRBV9 to TRBJ2-3; 9 bases align to TRBD2. The trim removed 0 bases at V and 4 bases at J, leaving 3 bases unmatched. The CDR3 has 15 amino acids. The germline V gene encodes CDR1 SGDLS and CDR2 YYNGEE. CDR3 nucleotide sequence: TGTGCCAGCAGCGTAGGACTAGCGGAAGCAGATACGCAGTATTTT. Translating gives CASSVGLAEADTQYF.

The chain is built from TRBV30 and TRBJ2-4; possibly TRBD2 for D (6 bases). This CDR3 has 12 residues. Germline V lookup: CDR1 GTSNPN, CDR2 SVGIG (reference sequence). V was clipped by 5 bases and J by 6 bases, with 11 bases between them. CDR3 in DNA: TGTGCCTGGGGGAACGGGGGAAACATTCAGTACTTC. This codes for CAWGNGGNIQYF. The variable domain in full, completed from reference TRBV30 and TRBJ2-4, reads SQTIHQWPATLVQPVGSPLSLECTVEGTSNPNLYWYRQAAGRGLQLLFYSVGIGQISSEVPQNLSASRPQDRQFILSSKKLLLSDSGFYLCAWGNGGNIQYFGAGTRLSVL.

The chain links TRBV7-9 to TRBJ2-3, with D perhaps matching TRBD1 (5 bases). CDR3 size: 14 residues. The germline V and J ends were trimmed by 2 bases and 3 bases, with 9 bases remaining between them. CDR1 SEHNR and CDR2 FQNEAQ come from the germline V gene (reference sequence). CDR3 DNA sequence: TGTGCCAGCAGCTTAAAGGGGCGGACAGATACGCAGTATTTT. It specifies CASSLKGRTDTQYF.

V gene TRBV11-1 combines with J gene TRBJ2-1; the match to TRBD2 covers 7 bases. This CDR3 has 17 residues. V was clipped by 5 bases and J by 7 bases; unmatched bases: 17. Germline V gene sequence: CDR1 SGHAT, CDR2 FQDESV (reference sequence). DNA for the CDR3: TGTGCCAGCAGCCCTCTCAGCGGGGTGGGTTTTTCTAATGAGCAGTTCTTC. Translation gives CASSPLSGVGFSNEQFF.

V and J are TRBV29-1 and TRBJ1-2; D gene ambiguous. Germline V gives CDR1 SQVTM, CDR2 ANQGSEA. The CDR3 spans 13 residues. CDR3 DNA sequence: TGCAGTGCCTCTAGGGCCTCTAACTATGGCTACACCTTC. This encodes CSASRASNYGYTF. Supplemented by reference TRBV29-1 and TRBJ1-2, the full variable domain reads SAVISQKPSRDICQRGTSLTIQCQVDSQVTMMFWYRQQPGQSLTLIATANQGSEATYESGFVIDKFPISRPNLTFSTLTVSNMSPEDSSIYLCSASRASNYGYTFGSGTRLTVV.

The chain recombines TRBV6-1 with TRBJ2-4; perhaps TRBD1 as D (5 bases). The CDR3 is made up of 16 amino acids. CDR1 and CDR2 (germline): MNHNS, SASEGT. V gave up 4 bases and J gave up 2 bases, with 15 bases separating them. CDR3 loop: CASSGHFAGSKNIQYF. The CDR3 DNA is TGTGCCAGCAGTGGTCATTTTGCAGGGTCCAAAAACATTCAGTACTTC.

This CDR3 reads CASSPSGLAKNIQYF. CDR3 nucleotide sequence: TGTGCCAGCTCACCATCTGGACTAGCCAAAAACATTCAGTACTTC. J is TRBJ2-4 and V is TRBV18; TRBD2 might be the D (5 bases). CDR1 and CDR2 (germline): KGHSH, LQKENI. This CDR3 spans 15 amino acids. Trimming cost V 2 bases and J 0 bases, with 8 bases left between them.

This clone was detected only a few times. The gene calls are TRBV5-1 and TRBJ1-5; D gene ambiguous. Trimming cost V 3 bases and J 7 bases, with 8 bases left between them. The CDR3 runs to 12 residues. CDR1 and CDR2 (germline): SGHRS, YFSETQ. For the CDR3, the DNA is TGCGCCAGCAGCTCGATAGGGCAGCCCCAGCATTTT. Its translation is CASSSIGQPQHF. Full variable domain (missing parts from reference TRBV5-1 and TRBJ1-5): KAGVTQTPRYLIKTRGQQVTLSCSPISGHRSVSWYQQTPGQGLQFLFEYFSETQRNKGNFPGRFSGRQFSNSRSEMNVSTLELGDSALYLCASSSIGQPQHFGDGTRLSIL.

The chain is built from TRBV7-9 and TRBJ2-7; 8 nucleotides match TRBD1. Germline loops: CDR1 SEHNR, CDR2 FQNEAQ (reference sequence). Unmatched junction bases numbered 5, after V lost 5 bases and J lost 2 bases. There are 14 residues in the CDR3. The CDR3 DNA follows: TGTGCCAGCAGCCCACGGGACAGGACCTACGAGCAGTACTTC. Its protein product is CASSPRDRTYEQYF.